The T cell receptor (beta chain) under discussion was sequenced for a study of a mutant IDH1 vaccine in newly diagnosed glioma (TCRdb year 2021). For the wider study: Vaccination began 4-6 weeks after radiotherapy alone, or alongside temozolomide cycles in the chemotherapy-containing groups. For exploratory analyses, longitudinal TCRB deep sequencing was carried out in approximately 25 treated patients wherever samples were available. Peripheral blood samples were drawn at six visits, namely V03 (baseline), V05, V07, V10, V12 and V13. The week-35 safety follow-up was designated visit V12, and the week-47 end of study was designated visit V13. Prior to enrollment, patients had been given standard therapy consisting of radiotherapy alone, temozolomide alone, or radiochemotherapy with temozolomide, with the combination given to most patients. Of the 32 patients who were treated, about 62% were male and approximately 40% were female, and the mean age was approximately 40 years. General study outcomes and caveats: PBMC samples for TCRB deep sequencing were selected based on availability. Pseudoprogression appeared unrelated to alterations in the top peripheral T cell clonotypes detected by TCRB sequencing. Vaccine-induced immune responses across multiple MHC alleles were detected in 90% to 95% of patients. The authors stated that sample limitations prevented analyses of patient blood samples from being reproduced.

The time point label for this specimen denotes: week 47, end of study. Each vaccine dose was 300 ug of a 20-mer mutant IDH1 peptide in Montanide, given subcutaneously with topical imiquimod. Patients received eight vaccinations in weeks 1, 3, 5, 7, 11, 15, 19 and 23, corresponding to visits V03 through V10. All donors had newly diagnosed IDH1-mutant astrocytomas of WHO grade 3 or 4 that showed loss of nuclear ATRX. The samples were drawn from NOA16, a multicentre, single-arm, open-label phase I trial in Germany that tested a mutant IDH1 peptide vaccine in humans for the first time. Genomic DNA for TCRB sequencing was extracted from EDTA blood using the DNeasy Blood and Tissue Kit. The CDR1 and CDR2 encoded by the germline V gene are SNHLY and FYNNEI. From the cysteine through the phenylalanine, the CDR3 covers 12 amino acids. The DNA shown is the 36-base CDR3, in frame from base 1. Trimmed from V: 4 bases; trimmed from J: 7 bases; junction bases lacking a gene match: 3.

Points on this clone: What this receptor recognizes is not known. No base quality information exists; no much larger clone differs at one position.

The library was obtained by the immunoSEQ multiplex PCR assay. Rearranged TCR beta chain sequences were amplified with the hsTCRB Kit following the manufacturer's protocol. Sequencing of TCRB libraries was carried out on an Illumina MiSeq. The study's processing was this. The proprietary platform of the kit vendor was used for demultiplexing, trimming and gene mapping. TCRdb re-hosts the immuneACCESS table, in-frame sequences only. Its copies lack some clones; in the studies checked, an unresolved V gene accounts for under half of them, and the cause for the rest is not known. The V and J calls and clone size were taken over from that table, and D and trimming were inferred from the DNA. This sample lists 40,000 to 50,000 clones; approximately 86% were detected once. The ten top clones hold around 19% of the sample.

Sequencing used PBMCs, obtained from a glioma patient whose treatment included an IDH1 peptide vaccine. The receptor was isolated from a man younger than 35 with glioma. Some clones in this sample may be carry-over from other donors' samples. Recombination linked TRBV2 to TRBJ1-2; the central 7 bases match TRBD1. This receptor has the CDR3 CASSGQGFGYTF. The nucleotide sequence is TGTGCCAGCAGTGGACAGGGCTTTGGCTACACCTTC.